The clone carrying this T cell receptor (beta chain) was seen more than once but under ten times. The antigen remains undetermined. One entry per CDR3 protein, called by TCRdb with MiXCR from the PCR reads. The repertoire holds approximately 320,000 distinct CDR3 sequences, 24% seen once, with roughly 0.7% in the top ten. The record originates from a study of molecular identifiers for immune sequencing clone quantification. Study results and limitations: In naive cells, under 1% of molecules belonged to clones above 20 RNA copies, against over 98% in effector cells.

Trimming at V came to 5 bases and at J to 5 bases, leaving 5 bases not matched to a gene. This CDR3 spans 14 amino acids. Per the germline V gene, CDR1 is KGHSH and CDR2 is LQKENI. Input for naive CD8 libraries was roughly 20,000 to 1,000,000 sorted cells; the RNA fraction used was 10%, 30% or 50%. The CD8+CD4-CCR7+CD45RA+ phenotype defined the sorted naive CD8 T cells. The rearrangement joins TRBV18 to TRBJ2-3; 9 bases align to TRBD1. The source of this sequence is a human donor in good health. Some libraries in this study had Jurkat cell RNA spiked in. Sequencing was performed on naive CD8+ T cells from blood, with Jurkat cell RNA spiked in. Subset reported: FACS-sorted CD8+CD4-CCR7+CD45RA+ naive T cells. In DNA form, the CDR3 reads TGTGCCAGCTCAACGGGACAGGGCCTAGATACGCAGTATTTT. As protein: CASSTGQGLDTQYF.